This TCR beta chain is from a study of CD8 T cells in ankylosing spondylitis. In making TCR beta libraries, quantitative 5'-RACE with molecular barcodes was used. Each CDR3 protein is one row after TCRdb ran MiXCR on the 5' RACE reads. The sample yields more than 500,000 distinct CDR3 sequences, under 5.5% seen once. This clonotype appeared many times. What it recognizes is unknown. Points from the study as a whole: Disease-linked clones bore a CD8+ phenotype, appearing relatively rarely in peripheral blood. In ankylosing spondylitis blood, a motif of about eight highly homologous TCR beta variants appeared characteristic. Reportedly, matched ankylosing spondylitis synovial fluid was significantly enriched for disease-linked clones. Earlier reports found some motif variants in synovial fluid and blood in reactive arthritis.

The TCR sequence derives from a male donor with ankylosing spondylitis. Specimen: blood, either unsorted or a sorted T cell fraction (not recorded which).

The CDR3 DNA follows: TGCGCCAGCAGCTTGAACGGATACTATGGCTACACCTTC. It encodes CASSLNGYYGYTF. The J gene is TRBJ1-2, the V gene TRBV5-1; D unresolved. The CDR3 totals 13 residues. The germline V gene encodes CDR1 SGHRS and CDR2 YFSETQ. V was clipped by 1 base and J by 3 bases, with 7 bases between them.